This section outlines one T cell receptor beta chain sequence together with its context. The repertoire was sequenced with immunoSEQ multiplex PCR; TCRdb's copy has only in-frame clones and lacks some. The data contain around 85,000 clones, just under 95% of them seen just once; the ten biggest clones take up roughly 0.25%. Trimming removed 6 bases from V and 0 bases from J; junction bases left unmatched: 3. Germline V gene sequence: CDR1 KGHSH, CDR2 LQKENI. This CDR3 has 15 amino acids. This specimen belongs to a study of technical replicates of blood from a few donors. Material: T cells isolated from PBMCs. The V gene is TRBV18, the J gene TRBJ2-3, with 10 bases that match TRBD2. The receptor comes from a human donor in good health. The CDR3 region is CASSPTSGSTDTQYF. CDR3 nucleotide sequence: TGTGCCAGCTCCCCGACTAGCGGGAGCACAGATACGCAGTATTTT.